Listed below are T cell receptor beta chains from one sample, sequenced in a study of T cells in Graves' hyperthyroidism and ophthalmopathy. TCRdb passed the multiplex PCR reads through MiXCR, listing each CDR3 protein once. The data contain 300,000 to 350,000 distinct CDR3 sequences, around 20% of them singletons. Sequenced input: blood. The receptors were sampled from a woman aged 50 to 60 with Graves' hyperthyroidism. Each CDR3 is given with its conserved first and last residue. D genes are given only for firm matches. Clone size is shown for a subset of rows, as once, few, many or a class of expanded clone.

few TRBD1 TRBV7-9 17 CASSPRVQGALNTEAFF
few - TRBV27 13 CASSPRRDQPQHF
many - TRBV11-3 15 CASSLVRGAKNIQYF
many - TRBV30 12 CAWSVQVVGYTF
many - TRBV20-1 13 CSARDWGDQPQHF
few TRBD2 TRBV10-3 17 CAISESGLAGNTGELFF
many TRBD2 TRBV20-1 13 CSAPTSGHYEQYF
few - TRBV20-1 15 CSAYTPSLLTDTQYF
many TRBD1 TRBV7-9 16 CASSLDRGIGGNTIYF
few TRBD1 TRBV5-8 15 CASSLYRGPNQPQHF
- - TRBV6-1 13 CASMGSHNEKLFF
many TRBD1 TRBV5-1 16 CASSLVGTGGRDEQFF
- - TRBV12-3/TRBV12-4 12 CASSLERYEQYF
few TRBD1 TRBV20-1 14 CSADRGRTSYGYTF
few TRBD1 TRBV5-6 14 CASSSTDRTGGYTF
- - TRBV27 14 CASSFPRTEYEQYF
many TRBD1 TRBV11-2 14 CASSRTGLNQPQHF
- - TRBV5-4 15 CASSMRQVANYGYTF
many - TRBV11-2 14 CASSQRENLETQYF
many TRBD1 TRBV28 15 CASSYGTARAYEQYF
many - TRBV15 12 CATSIGENTQYF
few - TRBV6-1 13 CATSRGAGQPQHF
few - TRBV6-2/TRBV6-3 15 CASRTGTSGLNTIYF
many TRBD2 TRBV27 16 CASRNRLAKNSYEQYF
few TRBD1 TRBV28 15 CASTTAGTGSEKLFF
- - TRBV4-2 16 CASSQDIRSHNNEQFF
few - TRBV4-1 14 CASSQTTLYNEQFF
many - TRBV7-3 16 CASSPRPGGNTGELFF
few - TRBV15 14 CATSKGGLRETQYF
- - TRBV6-2/TRBV6-3 13 CASRDEGSYEQYF
many - TRBV6-5 13 CASSYARWNEQFF
few TRBD1 TRBV29-1 12 CSVETGGKGYTF
few TRBD2 TRBV29-1 14 CSVLPSGRRDTQYF
many TRBD2 TRBV5-1 15 CASSLIAGDGNEQFF
- - TRBV5-1 14 CASSLAIGGYEQYF
many - TRBV12-3/TRBV12-4 15 CASTLTGVQGTEQFF
- - TRBV6-1 14 CANGLSGLKETQYF
- - TRBV20-1 15 CSARPAQGMNTEAFF
many - TRBV24-1 13 CATSGGLNTEAFF
many TRBD2 TRBV15 16 CATSRDLGLAGNEQFF
- TRBD1 TRBV29-1 15 CSVPRQGAYYNEQFF
few - TRBV6-1 13 CASSEKQLDGYTF